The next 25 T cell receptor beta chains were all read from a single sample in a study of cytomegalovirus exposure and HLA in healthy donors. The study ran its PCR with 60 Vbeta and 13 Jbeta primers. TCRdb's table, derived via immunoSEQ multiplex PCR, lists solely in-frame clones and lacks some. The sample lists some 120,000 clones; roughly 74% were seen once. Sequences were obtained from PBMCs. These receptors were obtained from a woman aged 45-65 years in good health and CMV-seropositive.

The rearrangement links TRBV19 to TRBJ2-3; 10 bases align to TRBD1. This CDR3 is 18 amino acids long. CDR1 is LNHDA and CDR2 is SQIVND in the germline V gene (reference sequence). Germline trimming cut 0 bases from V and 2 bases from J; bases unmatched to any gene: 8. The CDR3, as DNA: TGTGCCAGTAGTATAGATCGGCGTGGGACAGGGGCCACAGATACGCAGTATTTT. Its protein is CASSIDRRGTGATDTQYF.

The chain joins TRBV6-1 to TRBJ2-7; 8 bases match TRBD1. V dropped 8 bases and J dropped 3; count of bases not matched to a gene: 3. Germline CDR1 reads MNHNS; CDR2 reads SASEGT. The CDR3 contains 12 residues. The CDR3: CASSDRVYEQYF. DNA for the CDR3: TGTGCCAGCTCGGACAGGGTCTACGAGCAGTACTTC.

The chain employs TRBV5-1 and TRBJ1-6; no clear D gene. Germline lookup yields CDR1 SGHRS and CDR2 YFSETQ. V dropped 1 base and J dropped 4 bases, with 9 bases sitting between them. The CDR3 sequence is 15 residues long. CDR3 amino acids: CASSLYAGYNSPLHF. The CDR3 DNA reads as TGCGCCAGCAGCTTGTACGCAGGATATAATTCACCCCTCCACTTT.

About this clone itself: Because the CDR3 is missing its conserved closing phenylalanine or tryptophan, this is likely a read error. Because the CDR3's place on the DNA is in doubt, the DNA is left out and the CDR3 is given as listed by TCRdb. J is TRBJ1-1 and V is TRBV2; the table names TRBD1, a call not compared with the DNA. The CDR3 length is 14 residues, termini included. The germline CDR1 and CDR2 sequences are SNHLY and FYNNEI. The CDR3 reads CASSEAWTGGNPNL.

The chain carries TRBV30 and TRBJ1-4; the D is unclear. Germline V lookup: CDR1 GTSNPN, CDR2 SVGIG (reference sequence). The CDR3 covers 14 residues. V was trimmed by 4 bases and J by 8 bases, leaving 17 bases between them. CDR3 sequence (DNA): TGTGCCTGGAACTTGGGGAGTGGCTACGAAAAACTGTTTTTT. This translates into CAWNLGSGYEKLFF.

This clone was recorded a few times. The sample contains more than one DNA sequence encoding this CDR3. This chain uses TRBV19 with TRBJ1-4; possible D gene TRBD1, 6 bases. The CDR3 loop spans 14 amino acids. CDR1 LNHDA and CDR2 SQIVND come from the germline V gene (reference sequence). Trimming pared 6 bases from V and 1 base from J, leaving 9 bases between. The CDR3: CASRKTGTNEKLFF. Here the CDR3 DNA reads TGTGCCAGTAGGAAGACAGGAACTAATGAAAAACTGTTTTTT. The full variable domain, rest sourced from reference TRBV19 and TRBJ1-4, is DGGITQSPKYLFRKEGQNVTLSCEQNLNHDAMYWYRQDPGQGLRLIYYSQIVNDFQKGDIAEGYSVSREKKESFPLTVTSAQKNPTAFYLCASRKTGTNEKLFFGSGTQLSVL.

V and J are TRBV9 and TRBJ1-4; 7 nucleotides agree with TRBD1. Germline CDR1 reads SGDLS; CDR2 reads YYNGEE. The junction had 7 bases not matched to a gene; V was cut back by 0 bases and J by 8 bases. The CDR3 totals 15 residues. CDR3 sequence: CASSVEGDSREKLFF. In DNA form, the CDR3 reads TGTGCCAGCAGCGTAGAAGGGGACAGTCGGGAAAAACTGTTTTTT.

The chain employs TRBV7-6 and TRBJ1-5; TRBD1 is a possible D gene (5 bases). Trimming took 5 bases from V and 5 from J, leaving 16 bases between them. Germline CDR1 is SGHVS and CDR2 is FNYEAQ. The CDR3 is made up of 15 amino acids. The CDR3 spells CASSQGHRSDQPQHF. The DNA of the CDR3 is TGTGCCAGCAGCCAAGGACACAGGTCAGATCAGCCCCAGCATTTT.

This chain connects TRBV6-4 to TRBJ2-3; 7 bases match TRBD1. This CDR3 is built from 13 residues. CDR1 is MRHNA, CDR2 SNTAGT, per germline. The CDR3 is CGPRDSNTDTQYF. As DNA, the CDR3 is TGTGGCCCCCGGGACAGTAACACAGATACGCAGTATTTT.

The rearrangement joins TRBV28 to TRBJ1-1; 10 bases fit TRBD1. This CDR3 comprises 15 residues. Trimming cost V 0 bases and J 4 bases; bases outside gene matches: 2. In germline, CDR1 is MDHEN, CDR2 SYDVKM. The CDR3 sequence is CASSLWTGGFTEAFF. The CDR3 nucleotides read TGTGCCAGCAGTTTATGGACAGGGGGCTTCACTGAAGCTTTCTTT. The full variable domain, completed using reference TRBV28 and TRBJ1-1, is DVKVTQSSRYLVKRTGEKVFLECVQDMDHENMFWYRQDPGLGLRLIYFSYDVKMKEKGDIPEGYSVSREKKERFSLILESASTNQTSMYLCASSLWTGGFTEAFFGQGTRLTVV.

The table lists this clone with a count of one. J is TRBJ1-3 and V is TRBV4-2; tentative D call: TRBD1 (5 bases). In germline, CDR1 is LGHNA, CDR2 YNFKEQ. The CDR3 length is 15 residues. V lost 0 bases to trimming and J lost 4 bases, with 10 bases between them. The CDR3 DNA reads TGTGCCAGCAGCCAAGACCAGGGTTACGGAAACACCATATATTTT. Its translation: CASSQDQGYGNTIYF.

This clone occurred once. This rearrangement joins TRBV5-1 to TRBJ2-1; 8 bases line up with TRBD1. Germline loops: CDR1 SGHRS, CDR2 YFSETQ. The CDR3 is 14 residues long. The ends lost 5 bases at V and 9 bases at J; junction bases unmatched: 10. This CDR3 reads CASSWDGQGFEQFF. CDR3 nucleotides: TGCGCCAGCAGTTGGGATGGACAGGGTTTTGAGCAGTTCTTC.

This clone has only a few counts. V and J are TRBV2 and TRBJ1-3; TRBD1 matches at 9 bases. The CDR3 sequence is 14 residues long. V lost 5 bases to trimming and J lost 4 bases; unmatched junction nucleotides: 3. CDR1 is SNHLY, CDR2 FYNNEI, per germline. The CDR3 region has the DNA TGTGCCAGCAGTCCACAGGGGGCGGGAAACACCATATATTTT. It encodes CASSPQGAGNTIYF.

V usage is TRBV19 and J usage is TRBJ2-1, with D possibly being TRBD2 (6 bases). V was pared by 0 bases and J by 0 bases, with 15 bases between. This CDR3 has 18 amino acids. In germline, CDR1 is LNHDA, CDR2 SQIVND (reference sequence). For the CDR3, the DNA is TGTGCCAGTAGTATAGAGGGTAGCGGTGTTTCCTCCTACAATGAGCAGTTCTTC. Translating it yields CASSIEGSGVSSYNEQFF.

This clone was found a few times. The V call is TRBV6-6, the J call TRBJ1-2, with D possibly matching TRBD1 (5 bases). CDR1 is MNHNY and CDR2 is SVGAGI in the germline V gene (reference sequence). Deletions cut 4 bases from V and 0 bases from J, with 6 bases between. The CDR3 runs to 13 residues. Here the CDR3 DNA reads TGTGCCAGCAGTTCACAGGCTAACTATGGCTACACCTTC. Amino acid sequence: CASSSQANYGYTF.

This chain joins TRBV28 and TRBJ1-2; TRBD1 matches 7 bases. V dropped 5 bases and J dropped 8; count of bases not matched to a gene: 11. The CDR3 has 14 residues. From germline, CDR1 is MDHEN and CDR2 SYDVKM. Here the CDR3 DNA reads TGTGCCAGCAGTCTTCGACAGGGTACAGGGGGCTACACCTTC. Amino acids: CASSLRQGTGGYTF.

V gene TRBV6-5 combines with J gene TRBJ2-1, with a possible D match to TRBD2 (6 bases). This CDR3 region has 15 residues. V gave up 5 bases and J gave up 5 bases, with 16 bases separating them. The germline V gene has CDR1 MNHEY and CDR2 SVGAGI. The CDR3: CASSLTGTVDNEQFF. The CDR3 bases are TGTGCCAGCAGTCTGACCGGGACTGTCGACAATGAGCAGTTCTTC.

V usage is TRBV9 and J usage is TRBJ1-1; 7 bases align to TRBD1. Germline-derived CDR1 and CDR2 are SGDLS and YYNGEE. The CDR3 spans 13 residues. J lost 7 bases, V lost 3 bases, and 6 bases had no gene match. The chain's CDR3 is CASSGQGQNEAFF. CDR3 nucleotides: TGTGCCAGCAGCGGACAGGGACAAAATGAAGCTTTCTTT.

The DNA of the CDR3 is TGTGCCAGCAGCAGGGAATCGGTCCTTAATTCACCCCTCCACTTT. Residues: CASSRESVLNSPLHF. V usage is TRBV6-5 and J usage is TRBJ1-6; a possible D gene is TRBD1 (5 bases). Germline V gives CDR1 MNHEY, CDR2 SVGAGI. The CDR3 runs to 15 residues. With 6 bases removed from V and 6 bases from J, the gap between germline ends came to 15 bases.

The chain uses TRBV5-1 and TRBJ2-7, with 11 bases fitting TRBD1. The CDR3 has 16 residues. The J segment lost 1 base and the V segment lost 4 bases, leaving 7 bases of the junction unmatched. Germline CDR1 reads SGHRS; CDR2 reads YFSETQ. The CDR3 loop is CASSVSGQGVSYEQYF. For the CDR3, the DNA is TGCGCCAGCAGCGTGTCGGGACAGGGGGTATCCTACGAGCAGTACTTC.

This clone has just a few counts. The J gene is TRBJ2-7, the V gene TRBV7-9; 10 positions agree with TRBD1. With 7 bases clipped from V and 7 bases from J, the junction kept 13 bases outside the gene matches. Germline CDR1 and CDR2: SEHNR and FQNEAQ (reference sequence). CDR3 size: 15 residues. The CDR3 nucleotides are TGTGCCAGCACCTTCGGGGACAGGGGACATGGAGAGCAGTACTTC. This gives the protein CASTFGDRGHGEQYF.

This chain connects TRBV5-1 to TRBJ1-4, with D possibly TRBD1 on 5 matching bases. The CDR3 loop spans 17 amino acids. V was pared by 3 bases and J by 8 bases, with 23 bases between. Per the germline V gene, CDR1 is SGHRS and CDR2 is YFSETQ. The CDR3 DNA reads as TGCGCCAGCAGCTGGGGGGTGGGGAAGGGCTCCTCGGAAAAACTGTTTTTT. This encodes CASSWGVGKGSSEKLFF.

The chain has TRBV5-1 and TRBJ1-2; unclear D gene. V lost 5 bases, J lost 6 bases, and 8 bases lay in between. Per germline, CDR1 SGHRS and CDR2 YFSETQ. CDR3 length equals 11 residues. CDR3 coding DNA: TGCGCCAGCAGGGGAGGGCATGGCTACACCTTC. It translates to CASRGGHGYTF.

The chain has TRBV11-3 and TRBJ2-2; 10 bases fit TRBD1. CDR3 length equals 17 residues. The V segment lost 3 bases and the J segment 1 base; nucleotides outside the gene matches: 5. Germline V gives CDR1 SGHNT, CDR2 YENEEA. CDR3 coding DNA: TGTGCCAGCAGCTTCACAGGGACAGGGGAGAACACCGGGGAGCTGTTTTTT. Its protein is CASSFTGTGENTGELFF.

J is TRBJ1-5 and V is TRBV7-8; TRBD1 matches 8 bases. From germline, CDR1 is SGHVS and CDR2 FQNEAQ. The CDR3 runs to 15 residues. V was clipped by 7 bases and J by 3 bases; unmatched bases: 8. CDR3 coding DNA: TGTGCCAGCACCAACTCAGGGGGCGTCAATCAGCCCCAGCATTTT. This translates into CASTNSGGVNQPQHF. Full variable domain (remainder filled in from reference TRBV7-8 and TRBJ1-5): GAGVSQSPRYKVAKRGQDVALRCDPISGHVSLFWYQQALGQGPEFLTYFQNEAQLDKSGLPSDRFFAERPEGSVSTLKIQRTQQEDSAVYLCASTNSGGVNQPQHFGDGTRLSIL.